This TCR beta chain is drawn from a study of blood T cell repertoires in COVID-19. Germline values: CDR1 SGDLS, CDR2 YYNGEE. Germline trimming cut 3 bases from V and 6 bases from J; bases unmatched to any gene: 11. The CDR3 totals 16 residues. Generated by immunoSEQ multiplex PCR, the TCRdb table keeps only in-frame clones and is missing some. The repertoire holds a few hundred thousand clones, with approximately 85% as singletons. Seattle participants joined during active infection and were tracked over time. The sample consisted of peripheral blood. This chain uses TRBV9 with TRBJ1-4; TRBD1 agrees at 7 bases. The TCR comes from a human donor with COVID-19, enrolled during active disease. The donor label of this sample is uncertain. The CDR3 here is CASSARVDRVDEKLFF. The CDR3 DNA is TGTGCCAGCAGCGCCCGTGTAGACAGGGTCGATGAAAAACTGTTTTTT.